The 13 T cell receptor beta chains below come from one sample, sequenced in a study of CD8 T cells in ankylosing spondylitis. TCRdb reanalysed the 5' RACE reads using MiXCR and keeps one entry per CDR3 protein. Of approximately 350,000 distinct CDR3 sequences listed, about 14% are singletons. The material sequenced was blood, either unsorted or a sorted T cell fraction (not recorded which). Source of these receptors: a male donor with ankylosing spondylitis or in good health (not recorded which).

The sample holds a few counts of this clonotype. The CDR3 nucleotides are TGTGCCAGCAGTATACAGGGGATAGACACCGGGGAGCTGTTTTTT. This encodes CASSIQGIDTGELFF. The chain is built from TRBV12-3 or TRBV12-4 and TRBJ2-2, with TRBD1 identical over 7 bases. The CDR3 has 15 amino acids. The V segment lost 5 bases and the J segment 3 bases; nucleotides outside the gene matches: 6.

This clonotype was seen ten or more times. V gene TRBV5-1 combines with J gene TRBJ2-5, with 8 bases that match TRBD1. CDR3 length equals 15 residues. Germline CDR1 and CDR2: SGHRS and YFSETQ. Unmatched junction bases numbered 8, after V lost 4 bases and J lost 3 bases. The CDR3 protein is CASSRGQETKETQYF. The CDR3 DNA reads as TGCGCCAGCAGCCGGGGACAGGAGACTAAAGAGACCCAGTACTTC.

This clonotype came up a few times. The chain uses TRBV29-1 and TRBJ2-7; the D gene is possibly TRBD2 (5 bases). The V end lost 4 bases, the J end lost 3 bases, and 13 bases lay between the germline ends. The CDR3 has 13 residues. The germline CDR1 and CDR2 sequences are SQVTM and ANQGSEA. In DNA form, the CDR3 reads TGCAGCGTTGTAACGGGATCGTACTACGAGCAGTACTTC. Its protein is CSVVTGSYYEQYF.

The chain links TRBV5-1 to TRBJ1-1; D is perhaps TRBD1 (5 bases). Germline CDR1 SGHRS, CDR2 YFSETQ. This CDR3 comprises 17 residues. The V end lost 6 bases, the J end lost 0 bases, and 21 bases lay between the germline ends. DNA for the CDR3: TGCGCCAGCACCACCGGGGCGCTTTTGAATTTGAACACTGAAGCTTTCTTT. Its protein is CASTTGALLNLNTEAFF.

The chain carries TRBV5-1 and TRBJ1-4; D gene unclear. CDR3 length: 13 amino acids. V was trimmed by 2 bases and J by 8 bases, leaving 10 bases between them. The germline CDR1 and CDR2 sequences are SGHRS and YFSETQ. In DNA, the CDR3 is TGCGCCAGCAGCTTCGGCGGGGTAGAAAAACTGTTTTTT. Its translation is CASSFGGVEKLFF. The whole variable domain, remainder taken from reference TRBV5-1 and TRBJ1-4, is KAGVTQTPRYLIKTRGQQVTLSCSPISGHRSVSWYQQTPGQGLQFLFEYFSETQRNKGNFPGRFSGRQFSNSRSEMNVSTLELGDSALYLCASSFGGVEKLFFGSGTQLSVL.

This clonotype was found a few times. The chain links TRBV11-1 to TRBJ2-5; TRBD2 is a possible D gene (6 bases). With 5 bases removed from V and 1 base from J, the gap between germline ends came to 11 bases. The germline V gene encodes CDR1 SGHAT and CDR2 FQDESV (reference sequence). The CDR3 runs 14 residues. CDR3 region: CASSTGTPQETQYF. CDR3 bases: TGTGCCAGCAGCACTGGGACTCCCCAAGAGACCCAGTACTTC.

The sample holds a few counts of this clonotype. The genes are TRBV4-1 and TRBJ2-3, with TRBD2 identical over 9 bases. From germline, CDR1 is MGHRA and CDR2 YSYEKL. There are 17 residues in the CDR3. Losses at the gene ends were 3 bases for V and 1 base for J; bases not matched to a gene: 8. CDR3 nucleotide sequence: TGCGCCAGCAGCCAGGGGTTACTAGCGGGTGGCACAGATACGCAGTATTTT. This codes for CASSQGLLAGGTDTQYF.

The rearrangement joins TRBV12-3 or TRBV12-4 to TRBJ1-2; D call uncertain. The CDR3 extends over 10 amino acids. V lost 6 bases and J 7 bases, leaving 6 bases between the germline ends. CDR3 coding DNA: TGTGCCAGCAGCCTGGGTGGCTACACCTTC. Translated: CASSLGGYTF.

The chain employs TRBV7-8 and TRBJ2-5; D unclear. V gave up 2 bases and J gave up 1 base, with 5 bases separating them. The CDR3 covers 13 residues. The V gene's germline CDR1 is SGHVS and CDR2 FQNEAQ. CDR3 protein: CASSLRPQETQYF. The CDR3 DNA follows: TGTGCCAGCAGCTTAAGACCCCAAGAGACCCAGTACTTC.

Many counts were recorded for this clonotype. The V gene is TRBV12-3 or TRBV12-4, the J gene TRBJ1-6; weak D call: TRBD1 (6 bases). The CDR3 runs to 15 residues. Trimming pared 4 bases from V and 7 bases from J, leaving 14 bases between. The CDR3 DNA follows: TGTGCCAGCAGTTCCGCGACAGGAGAAAATTCACCCCTCCACTTT. Translated, it gives CASSSATGENSPLHF.

This clonotype has more than one count but fewer than ten. The DNA of the CDR3 is TGTGCCAGCAGTGAAGGGGCCGGATACTACGAGCAGTACTTC. Protein: CASSEGAGYYEQYF. The V and J genes are TRBV6-1 and TRBJ2-7; D is undetermined. Germline values: CDR1 MNHNS, CDR2 SASEGT. The V end lost 1 base, the J end lost 3 bases, and 10 bases lay between the germline ends. This CDR3 contains 14 residues.

This rearrangement joins TRBV3-1 to TRBJ2-7; D gene unclear. V was pared by 3 bases and J by 2 bases, with 14 bases between. The CDR3 is 15 amino acids. Germline CDR1 is LGHDT and CDR2 is YNNKEL (reference sequence). The CDR3 bases are TGTGCCAGCAGCCAGCTCGGACGGTTTCCCTACGAGCAGTACTTC. Translation gives CASSQLGRFPYEQYF.

A few counts support this clonotype. V gene TRBV7-2 combines with J gene TRBJ2-3; 10 positions agree with TRBD2. CDR1 and CDR2 from the germline V gene are SGHTA and FQGNSA. There are 17 residues in the CDR3. The ends lost 5 bases at V and 2 bases at J; junction bases unmatched: 10. The CDR3: CASSATRLAGPTDTQYF. CDR3 nucleotides: TGTGCCAGCAGCGCGACAAGACTAGCGGGCCCCACAGATACGCAGTATTTT. Drawing the rest from reference TRBV7-2 and TRBJ2-3, the complete variable domain is GAGVSQSPSNKVTEKGKDVELRCDPISGHTALYWYRQSLGQGLEFLIYFQGNSAPDKSGLPSDRFSAERTGGSVSTLTIQRTQQEDSAVYLCASSATRLAGPTDTQYFGPGTRLTVL.